What follows describes a single T cell receptor beta chain. Its specificity is not known. Per germline, CDR1 SEHNR and CDR2 FQNEAQ (reference sequence). The CDR3 is made up of 15 amino acids. Trimming stripped 6 bases from V and 1 base from J, with 12 bases between. These data belong to a study of T cell repertoires in cytomegalovirus infection. For the study at large: The authors used CMV epitopes that were HLA-C-restricted (recently identified) and HLA-B-restricted (well studied). Public TCR beta signatures were indicative of both CMV infection and a matching HLA type.

In TCRdb, the reads were re-called with MiXCR into one record per CDR3 protein. The table records approximately 110,000 distinct CDR3 sequences, 30% to 35% of them present only once. Overall study findings and caveats: The response measured ex vivo was dominated by TCR beta clonotypes (HLA-C-restricted and CMV-specific).

The chain combines TRBV7-9 with TRBJ2-2, with D maybe TRBD1 (6 bases). Here the sequenced sample was CD8+ T cells from cultured PBMCs, taken from culture after CMV antigen stimulation. The receptor was isolated from a human donor in good health (CMV status not recorded). Some clones in this sample may be carry-over from other donors' samples. The CDR3 DNA reads TGTGCCAGCAGAGACCGGGACAAGAACACCGGGGAGCTGTTTTTT. Translation: CASRDRDKNTGELFF.